Presented here are 19 T cell receptor beta chains from one specimen sequenced in a study of T-cell reconstitution after alpha-beta-depleted transplantation in children. Molecular barcoding with unique molecular identifiers was used for the TCRbeta library. TCRdb reprocessed the PCR reads via MiXCR and lists one record per CDR3 protein. The data hold hundreds of thousands of distinct CDR3 sequences, with roughly 13% observed a single time. The material sequenced was PBMCs, mostly from graft donor cells, taken 360 days after TCRalphabeta/CD19-depleted stem cell transplant. The receptors were sampled from a male patient under 18 who had a stem cell transplant for acute myeloid leukemia, so the T cells may come from the graft donor.

The V and J genes are TRBV29-1 and TRBJ2-2, with TRBD2 matching 11 bases. Unmatched junction bases numbered 7, after V lost 6 bases and J lost 4 bases. The CDR3 is 15 amino acids. Germline V CDR1 and CDR2: SQVTM, ANQGSEA. CDR3 sequence: CSVVAGGPSTGELFF. CDR3 DNA sequence: TGCAGCGTGGTAGCGGGAGGGCCCTCCACCGGGGAGCTGTTTTTT.

The chain couples TRBV4-2 to TRBJ2-3; D uncertain. This CDR3 is 16 amino acids long. V gave up 0 bases and J gave up 0 bases, with 10 bases separating them. Germline V CDR1 and CDR2: LGHNA, YNFKEQ. CDR3 in amino acids: CASSQEGQSSTDTQYF. The DNA for the CDR3 is TGTGCCAGCAGCCAAGAAGGGCAGTCTAGCACAGATACGCAGTATTTT.

This clonotype has only a few counts. The chain couples TRBV20-1 to TRBJ2-7; D not resolved. Trimming stripped 3 bases from V and 4 bases from J, with 4 bases between. There are 10 residues in the CDR3. Germline V gene data show CDR1 as DFQATT and CDR2 as SNEGSKA (reference sequence). CDR3 protein: CSASRYEQYF. The CDR3 DNA follows: TGCAGTGCTAGTCGGTACGAGCAGTACTTC.

This clonotype was detected ten times or more. CDR3 nucleotide sequence: TGTGCCAGCAGCACTCGGACAGGGGGCACGGGGGAGCATGAGCAGTTCTTC. Its translation: CASSTRTGGTGEHEQFF. V gene TRBV11-3 combines with J gene TRBJ2-1, with 11 nucleotides matching TRBD1. CDR3 size: 17 residues. The V segment lost 5 bases and the J segment 8 bases; nucleotides outside the gene matches: 14. CDR1 SGHNT and CDR2 YENEEA come from the germline V gene.

The J gene is TRBJ2-7, the V gene TRBV7-2; no clear D gene. The V end lost 2 bases, the J end lost 0 bases, and 8 bases lay between the germline ends. Per germline, CDR1 SGHTA and CDR2 FQGNSA. The length of the CDR3 is 14 residues. The CDR3 reads CASSLSGFSYEQYF. The DNA for the CDR3 is TGTGCCAGCAGCTTATCAGGCTTCTCCTACGAGCAGTACTTC.

The genes are TRBV14 and TRBJ2-2; TRBD2 agrees at 7 bases. The CDR3 runs to 15 residues. Germline values: CDR1 SGHDN, CDR2 FVKESK. The J segment lost 4 bases and the V segment lost 4 bases, leaving 6 bases of the junction unmatched. The CDR3 is CASSLQAGPTGELFF. For the CDR3, the DNA is TGTGCCAGCAGCCTCCAAGCGGGACCCACCGGGGAGCTGTTTTTT.

This chain links TRBV11-2 with TRBJ2-7; 13 bases fit TRBD2. This CDR3 region has 16 residues. CDR1 and CDR2 from the germline V gene are SGHAT and FQNNGV. Unmatched junction bases numbered 7, after V lost 1 base and J lost 7 bases. In nucleotides, the CDR3 is TGTGCCAGCAGCTTAGTTGCCGGGACTAGCGGGATTGAGCAGTACTTC. Translation: CASSLVAGTSGIEQYF. Together with reference TRBV11-2 and TRBJ2-7, the CDR3 gives the full variable domain: EAGVAQSPRYKIIEKRQSVAFWCNPISGHATLYWYQQILGQGPKLLIQFQNNGVVDDSQLPKDRFSAERLKGVDSTLKIQPAKLEDSAVYLCASSLVAGTSGIEQYFGPGTRLTVT.

V gene TRBV10-3 combines with J gene TRBJ1-5, with D perhaps TRBD1 (5 bases). The CDR3 covers 13 residues. V shed 11 bases and J shed 1 base, with 12 bases lying between them. Germline assignment: CDR1 ENHRY and CDR2 SYGVKD. For the CDR3, the DNA is TGTGCCGTTGGCAAGGGGAGCAATCAGCCCCAGCATTTT. Translation: CAVGKGSNQPQHF.

V usage is TRBV7-8 and J usage is TRBJ1-2, with D perhaps TRBD1 (6 bases). CDR1 and CDR2 from the germline V gene are SGHVS and FQNEAQ. CDR3 length: 17 amino acids. Trimming removed 2 bases at V and 8 bases at J, with 24 bases between. This chain's CDR3 is CASSLTFLKQGPQGYTF. CDR3 sequence (DNA): TGTGCCAGCAGCTTAACCTTTCTGAAACAGGGACCCCAGGGCTACACCTTC.

The chain's CDR3 is CSAFDGQETQYF. The CDR3, as DNA: TGCAGTGCTTTTGACGGACAAGAGACCCAGTACTTC. The chain is built from TRBV20-1 and TRBJ2-5; D gene uncertain. Germline lookup yields CDR1 DFQATT and CDR2 SNEGSKA (reference sequence). V was trimmed by 5 bases and J by 2 bases, leaving 9 bases between them. This CDR3 spans 12 amino acids.

This clonotype showed up many times. The chain joins TRBV28 to TRBJ2-3, with D possibly TRBD2 on 6 matching bases. V was trimmed by 7 bases and J by 0 bases, leaving 11 bases between them. Germline CDR1 MDHEN, CDR2 SYDVKM. The CDR3 contains 14 residues. The CDR3 bases are TGTGCCAGCATTGAGGGAGGAAGCACAGATACGCAGTATTTT. Translation: CASIEGGSTDTQYF.

At least ten counts were recorded for this clonotype. The chain joins TRBV20-1 to TRBJ2-7; 8 nucleotides line up with TRBD1. From germline, CDR1 is DFQATT and CDR2 SNEGSKA (reference sequence). This CDR3 is 13 amino acids long. V lost 7 bases, J lost 2 bases, and 7 bases stayed unmatched. CDR3: CSGRPGGPYEQYF. In DNA, the CDR3 is TGCAGTGGGAGGCCAGGGGGCCCCTACGAGCAGTACTTC.

The chain has TRBV7-3 and TRBJ2-4, with 7 bases aligning to TRBD2. Germline CDR1 SGHTA, CDR2 FQGTGA. J lost 9 bases, V lost 4 bases, and 6 bases had no gene match. The CDR3 extends over 13 amino acids. The CDR3 here is CASSSLWGGIQYF. In DNA form, the CDR3 reads TGTGCCAGCAGCTCCCTATGGGGGGGCATTCAGTACTTC.

This clonotype was recorded at least ten times. This chain connects TRBV10-3 to TRBJ2-3, with D possibly TRBD2 on 5 matching bases. There are 15 residues in the CDR3. Germline V gene sequence: CDR1 ENHRY, CDR2 SYGVKD. V lost 4 bases, J lost 6 bases, and 17 bases lay in between. The CDR3 DNA sequence: TGTGCCATCAGTGCCGCTAGCCACCTACTGGATACGCAGTATTTT. Protein product: CAISAASHLLDTQYF.

The chain joins TRBV18 to TRBJ2-1; D possibly corresponds to TRBD1 (5 bases). This CDR3 region has 13 residues. V lost 0 bases to trimming and J lost 8 bases, with 8 bases between them. The germline V gene has CDR1 KGHSH and CDR2 LQKENI. The CDR3 loop reads CASSPPQGHEQFF. CDR3 nucleotides: TGTGCCAGCTCACCACCCCAGGGCCATGAGCAGTTCTTC.

This clonotype was seen ten or more times. The J gene is TRBJ2-6, the V gene TRBV7-8; 11 bases map to TRBD1. Unmatched junction bases numbered 4, after V lost 4 bases and J lost 2 bases. This CDR3 spans 17 amino acids. Germline V CDR1 and CDR2: SGHVS, FQNEAQ. As DNA, the CDR3 is TGTGCCAGCAGCTCGGACAGGGGGCCAGCTGGGGCCAACGTCCTGACTTTC. Translated, it gives CASSSDRGPAGANVLTF. Using reference TRBV7-8 and TRBJ2-6 for the parts outside the CDR3, the full variable domain is GAGVSQSPRYKVAKRGQDVALRCDPISGHVSLFWYQQALGQGPEFLTYFQNEAQLDKSGLPSDRFFAERPEGSVSTLKIQRTQQEDSAVYLCASSSDRGPAGANVLTFGAGSRLTVL.

This clonotype was counted a few times. The rearrangement joins TRBV27 to TRBJ1-1; no clear D. The CDR3 has 13 amino acids. V lost 1 base, J lost 5 bases, and 8 bases lay in between. Germline loops: CDR1 MNHEY, CDR2 SMNVEV (reference sequence). The CDR3 sequence: CASSLFRGTEAFF. The CDR3 coding sequence is TGTGCCAGCAGTTTATTTCGGGGTACTGAAGCTTTCTTT.

The chain recombines TRBV20-1 with TRBJ1-2, with D unclear. The ends were cut back, 2 bases at V and 8 bases at J, with 6 bases in the middle. This CDR3 is built from 10 residues. Germline V gives CDR1 DFQATT, CDR2 SNEGSKA (reference sequence). CDR3 DNA sequence: TGCAGTGCTAGAAGTCTGGGCTACACCTTC. This sequence encodes CSARSLGYTF.

This clonotype was seen a few times. The chain joins TRBV7-2 to TRBJ1-3, with 11 positions matching TRBD1. The V gene end was trimmed by 3 bases and the J gene end by 0 bases; junction bases not matched to a gene: 4. Germline values: CDR1 SGHTA, CDR2 FQGNSA. CDR3 length: 17 amino acids. As DNA, the CDR3 is TGTGCCAGCAGCTTGGGACAGGGGGTTCTCTCTGGAAACACCATATATTTT. This codes for CASSLGQGVLSGNTIYF.